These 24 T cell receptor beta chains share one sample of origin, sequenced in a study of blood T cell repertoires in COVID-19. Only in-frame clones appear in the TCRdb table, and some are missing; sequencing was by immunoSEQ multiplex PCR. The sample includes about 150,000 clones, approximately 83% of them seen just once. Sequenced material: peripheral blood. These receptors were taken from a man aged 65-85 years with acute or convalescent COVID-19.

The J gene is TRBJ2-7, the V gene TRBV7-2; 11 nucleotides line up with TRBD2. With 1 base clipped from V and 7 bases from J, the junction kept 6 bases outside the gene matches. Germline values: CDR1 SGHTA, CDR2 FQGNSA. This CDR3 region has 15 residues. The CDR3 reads CASSLDSGRGGEQYF. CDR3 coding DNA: TGTGCCAGCAGCTTAGATAGCGGGAGGGGTGGAGAGCAGTACTTC.

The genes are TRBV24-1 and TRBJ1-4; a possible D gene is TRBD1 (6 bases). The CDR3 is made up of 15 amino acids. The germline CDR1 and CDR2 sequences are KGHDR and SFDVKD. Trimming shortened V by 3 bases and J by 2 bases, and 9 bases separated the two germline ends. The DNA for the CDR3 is TGTGCCACCAGTGATGGGGGGGCCACTAATGAAAAACTGTTTTTT. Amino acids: CATSDGGATNEKLFF.

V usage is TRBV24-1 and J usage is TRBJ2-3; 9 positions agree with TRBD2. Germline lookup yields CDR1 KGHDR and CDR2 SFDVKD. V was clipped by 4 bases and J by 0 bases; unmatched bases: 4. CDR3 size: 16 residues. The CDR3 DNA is TGTGCCACCAGTGACCTTAGCGGGAGCAGCACAGATACGCAGTATTTT. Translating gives CATSDLSGSSTDTQYF.

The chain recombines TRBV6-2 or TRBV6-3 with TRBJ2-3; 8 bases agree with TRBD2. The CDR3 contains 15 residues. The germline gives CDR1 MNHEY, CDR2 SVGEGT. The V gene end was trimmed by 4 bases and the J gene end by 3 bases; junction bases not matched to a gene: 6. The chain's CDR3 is CASSFDSGITDTQYF. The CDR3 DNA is TGTGCCAGCAGTTTCGATAGCGGGATTACAGATACGCAGTATTTT.

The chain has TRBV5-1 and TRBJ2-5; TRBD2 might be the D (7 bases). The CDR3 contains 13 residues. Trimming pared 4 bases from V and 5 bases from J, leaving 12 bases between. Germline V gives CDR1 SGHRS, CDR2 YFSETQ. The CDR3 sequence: CASSPEGGETQYF. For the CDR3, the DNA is TGCGCCAGCAGCCCCGAGGGGGGGGAGACCCAGTACTTC.

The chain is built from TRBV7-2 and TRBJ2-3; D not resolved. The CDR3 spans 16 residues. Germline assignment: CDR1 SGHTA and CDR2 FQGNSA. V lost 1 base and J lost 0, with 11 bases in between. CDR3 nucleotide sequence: TGTGCCAGCAGCTTAGGGAAACAGTTTAGCACAGATACGCAGTATTTT. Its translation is CASSLGKQFSTDTQYF.

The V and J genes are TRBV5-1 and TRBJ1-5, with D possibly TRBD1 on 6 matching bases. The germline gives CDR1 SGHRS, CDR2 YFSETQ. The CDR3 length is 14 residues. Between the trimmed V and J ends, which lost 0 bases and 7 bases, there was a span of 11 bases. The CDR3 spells CASSLGTEGQPQHF. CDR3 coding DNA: TGCGCCAGCAGCTTGGGGACAGAAGGCCAGCCCCAGCATTTT.

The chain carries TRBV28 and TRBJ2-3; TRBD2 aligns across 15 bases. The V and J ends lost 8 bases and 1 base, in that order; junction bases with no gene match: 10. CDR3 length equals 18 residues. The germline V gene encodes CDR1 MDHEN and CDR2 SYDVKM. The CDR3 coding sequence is TGTGCCAGCCCCCCCCCGGGACTAGCGGGAGGTGGCACAGATACGCAGTATTTT. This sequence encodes CASPPPGLAGGGTDTQYF.

CDR3 residues: CASSFAGTMNTEAFF. In nucleotides, the CDR3 is TGTGCCAGCAGTTTCGCCGGGACAATGAACACTGAAGCTTTCTTT. The genes are TRBV6-5 and TRBJ1-1; possibly TRBD1 for D (6 bases). V was shortened by 4 bases and J by 0 bases, with 12 bases between the two germline ends. The CDR3 is 15 amino acids. The germline V gene has CDR1 MNHEY and CDR2 SVGAGI.

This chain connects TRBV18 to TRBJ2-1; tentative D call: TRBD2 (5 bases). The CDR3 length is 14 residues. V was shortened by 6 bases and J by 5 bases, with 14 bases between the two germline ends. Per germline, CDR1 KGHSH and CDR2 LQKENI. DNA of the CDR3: TGTGCCAGCTCCCGGGGTAGTCCCCACAATGAGCAGTTCTTC. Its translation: CASSRGSPHNEQFF.

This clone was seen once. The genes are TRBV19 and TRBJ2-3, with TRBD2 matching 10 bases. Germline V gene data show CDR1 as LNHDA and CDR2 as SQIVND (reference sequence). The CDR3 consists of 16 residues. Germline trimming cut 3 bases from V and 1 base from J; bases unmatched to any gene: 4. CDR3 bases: TGTGCCAGTAGTATTCGGACTAGCGGAGGCACAGATACGCAGTATTTT. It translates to CASSIRTSGGTDTQYF.

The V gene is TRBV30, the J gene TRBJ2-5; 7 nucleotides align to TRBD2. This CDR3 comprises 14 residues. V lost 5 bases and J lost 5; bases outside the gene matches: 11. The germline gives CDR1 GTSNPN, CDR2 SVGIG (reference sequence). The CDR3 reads CAWAGGGSRETQYF. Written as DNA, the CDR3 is TGTGCCTGGGCCGGCGGGGGTAGCCGGGAGACCCAGTACTTC.

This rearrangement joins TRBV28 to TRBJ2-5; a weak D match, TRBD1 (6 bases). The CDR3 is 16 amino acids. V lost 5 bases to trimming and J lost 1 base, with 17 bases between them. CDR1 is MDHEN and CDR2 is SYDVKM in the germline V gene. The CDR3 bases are TGTGCCAGCAGTGAGGCGACAGGATCTCTCCAAGAGACCCAGTACTTC. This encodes CASSEATGSLQETQYF.

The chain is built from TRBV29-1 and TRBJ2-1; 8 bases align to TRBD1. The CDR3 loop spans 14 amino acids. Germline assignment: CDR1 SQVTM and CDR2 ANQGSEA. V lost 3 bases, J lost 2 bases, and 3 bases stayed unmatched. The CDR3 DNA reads TGCAGCGTTGAGGGGACAGGTACCTACAATGAGCAGTTCTTC. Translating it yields CSVEGTGTYNEQFF.

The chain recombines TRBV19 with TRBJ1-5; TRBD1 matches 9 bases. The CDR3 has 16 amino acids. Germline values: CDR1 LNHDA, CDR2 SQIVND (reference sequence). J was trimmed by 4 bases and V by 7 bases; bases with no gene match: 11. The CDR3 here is CASTPRPGQGNQPQHF. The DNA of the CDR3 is TGTGCCAGTACCCCACGACCGGGACAGGGTAATCAGCCCCAGCATTTT.

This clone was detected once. The CDR3 protein is CASSLAARTSGFRTDTQYF. CDR3 in DNA: TGTGCCAGCAGCTTGGCGGCGAGGACTAGCGGATTTCGCACAGATACGCAGTATTTT. The genes are TRBV5-6 and TRBJ2-3, with 10 positions matching TRBD2. From germline, CDR1 is SGHDT and CDR2 YYEEEE. Trimming at V came to 0 bases and at J to 1 base, leaving 11 bases not matched to a gene. CDR3 size: 19 residues.

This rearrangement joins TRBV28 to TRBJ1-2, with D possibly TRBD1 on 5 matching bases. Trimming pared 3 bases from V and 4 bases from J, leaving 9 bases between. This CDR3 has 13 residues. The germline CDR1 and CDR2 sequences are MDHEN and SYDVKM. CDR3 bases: TGTGCCAGCAGTTTTTCGGGGGGCTATGGCTACACCTTC. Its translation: CASSFSGGYGYTF.

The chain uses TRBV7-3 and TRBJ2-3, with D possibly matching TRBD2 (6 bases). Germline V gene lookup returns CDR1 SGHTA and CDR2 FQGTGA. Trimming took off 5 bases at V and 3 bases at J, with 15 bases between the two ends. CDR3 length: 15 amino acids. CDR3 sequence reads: CASSRRASETDTQYF. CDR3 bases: TGTGCCAGCAGCCGCCGGGCTAGCGAGACAGATACGCAGTATTTT. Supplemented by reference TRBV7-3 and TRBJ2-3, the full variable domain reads GAGVSQTPSNKVTEKGKYVELRCDPISGHTALYWYRQSLGQGPEFLIYFQGTGAADDSGLPNDRFFAVRPEGSVSTLKIQRTERGDSAVYLCASSRRASETDTQYFGPGTRLTVL.

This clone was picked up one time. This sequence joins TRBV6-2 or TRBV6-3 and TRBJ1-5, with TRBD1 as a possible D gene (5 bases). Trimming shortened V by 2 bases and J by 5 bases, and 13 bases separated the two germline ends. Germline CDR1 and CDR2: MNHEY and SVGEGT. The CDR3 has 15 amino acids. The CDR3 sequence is CASSYTGGEHQPQHF. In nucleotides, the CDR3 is TGTGCCAGCAGTTACACGGGAGGGGAACATCAGCCCCAGCATTTT.

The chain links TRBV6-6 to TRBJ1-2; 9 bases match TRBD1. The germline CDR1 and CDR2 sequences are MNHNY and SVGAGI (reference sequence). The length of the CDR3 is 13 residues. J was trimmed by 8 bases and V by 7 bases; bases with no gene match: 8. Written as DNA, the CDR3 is TGTGCCAGCAAACCGGGACAGGGCGCGGGCTACACCTTC. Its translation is CASKPGQGAGYTF.

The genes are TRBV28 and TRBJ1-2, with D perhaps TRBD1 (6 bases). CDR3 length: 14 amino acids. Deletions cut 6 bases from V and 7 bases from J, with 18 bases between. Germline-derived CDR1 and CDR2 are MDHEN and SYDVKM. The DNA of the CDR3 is TGTGCCAGCAGCTCCGCCCAGGGGATCGGTGGCTACACCTTC. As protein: CASSSAQGIGGYTF.

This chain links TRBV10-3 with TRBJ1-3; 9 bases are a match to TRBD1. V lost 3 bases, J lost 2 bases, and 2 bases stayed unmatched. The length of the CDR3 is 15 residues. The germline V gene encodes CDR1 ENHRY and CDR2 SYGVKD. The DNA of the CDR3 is TGTGCCATCAGTGAAGGACAGGGGACTGGAAACACCATATATTTT. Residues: CAISEGQGTGNTIYF.

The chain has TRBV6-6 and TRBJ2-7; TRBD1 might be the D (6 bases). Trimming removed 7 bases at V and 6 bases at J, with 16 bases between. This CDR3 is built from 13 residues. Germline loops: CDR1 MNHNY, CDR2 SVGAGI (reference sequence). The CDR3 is CASNPPGTIEQYF. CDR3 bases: TGTGCCAGCAACCCCCCCGGGACAATCGAGCAGTACTTC.

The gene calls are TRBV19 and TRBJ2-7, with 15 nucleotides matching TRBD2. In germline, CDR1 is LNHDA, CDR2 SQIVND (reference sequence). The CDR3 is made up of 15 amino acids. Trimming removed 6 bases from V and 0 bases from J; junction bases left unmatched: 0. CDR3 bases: TGTGCCAGTAGGGGACTAGCGGGAGGCTCCTACGAGCAGTACTTC. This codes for CASRGLAGGSYEQYF.